The 19 T cell receptor beta chains presented below share a single source sample, sequenced in a study of blood T cell repertoires in COVID-19. Sequencing used immunoSEQ multiplex PCR; TCRdb keeps in-frame clones, though not all of them. Of 250,000 to 300,000 clones in the sample, 86% were seen once. The source material was peripheral blood. The source of these receptors is a woman under 40 with COVID-19, enrolled during active disease.

This chain uses TRBV12-3 or TRBV12-4 with TRBJ2-3; TRBD2 matches at 9 bases. J gave up 6 bases and V 6 bases, and 4 bases lay outside the gene matches. This CDR3 has 13 residues. CDR3 nucleotide sequence: TGTGCCAGCAGGCGGGGGGGCCCGGATACGCAGTATTTT. Translated, it gives CASRRGGPDTQYF.

This clone appeared once. The chain employs TRBV15 and TRBJ1-2; D gene ambiguous. The V gene's germline CDR1 is LNHNV and CDR2 YYDKDF (reference sequence). V was pared by 1 base and J by 4 bases, with 7 bases between. The CDR3 totals 13 residues. In nucleotides, the CDR3 is TGTGCCACCAGCAGAGGGGCCGCCTATGGCTACACCTTC. This codes for CATSRGAAYGYTF.

This clone was found a few times. The CDR3 DNA follows: TGTGCCAGCAGCTTGGAAGCGGGGTGGCGGGAGACCCAGTACTTC. This gives the protein CASSLEAGWRETQYF. This chain connects TRBV5-4 to TRBJ2-5; TRBD2 aligns across 7 bases. Germline trimming cut 0 bases from V and 5 bases from J; bases unmatched to any gene: 7. CDR1 and CDR2 from the germline V gene are SGHNT and YYREEE (reference sequence). The CDR3 extends over 15 amino acids.

This clone was picked up one time. V usage is TRBV3-1 (or the pseudogene TRBV3-2) and J usage is TRBJ1-3; the D is unclear. Trimming shortened V by 2 bases and J by 0 bases, and 8 bases separated the two germline ends. The CDR3 length is 15 residues. Germline V gives CDR1 LGHDT, CDR2 YNNKEL (reference sequence). This chain's CDR3 is CASSQLAASGNTIYF. In DNA form, the CDR3 reads TGTGCCAGCAGCCAACTAGCTGCCTCTGGAAACACCATATATTTT.

The chain uses TRBV2 and TRBJ1-1, with TRBD1 as a possible D gene (6 bases). The V end lost 4 bases, the J end lost 1 base, and 10 bases lay between the germline ends. Germline assignment: CDR1 SNHLY and CDR2 FYNNEI. The CDR3 contains 14 residues. CDR3 protein: CASSGDRTNTEAFF. In DNA form, the CDR3 reads TGTGCCAGCAGTGGCGACAGGACGAACACTGAAGCTTTCTTT.

The V gene is TRBV19, the J gene TRBJ1-2; no firm D call. The germline V and J ends were trimmed by 2 bases and 0 bases, with 10 bases remaining between them. Germline CDR1 reads LNHDA; CDR2 reads SQIVND (reference sequence). This CDR3 is built from 15 residues. The CDR3: CASSINIAANYGYTF. CDR3 bases: TGTGCCAGTAGTATAAATATAGCCGCTAACTATGGCTACACCTTC.

The CDR3 loop reads CASSVSTGRVTEQFF. CDR3 nucleotides: TGTGCCAGCAGCGTATCAACAGGGAGGGTCACTGAGCAGTTCTTC. The rearrangement uses TRBV9 and TRBJ2-1; tentative D call: TRBD2 (7 bases). Germline V lookup: CDR1 SGDLS, CDR2 YYNGEE. The CDR3 extends over 15 amino acids. Trimming shortened V by 1 base and J by 9 bases, and 17 bases separated the two germline ends.

The CDR3 DNA reads as TGTGCCAGCAGTTGGACTAGCGGGGGGTGGAATGAGCAGTTCTTC. Residues: CASSWTSGGWNEQFF. J is TRBJ2-1 and V is TRBV2, with 14 bases fitting TRBD2. CDR3 length equals 15 residues. The germline CDR1 and CDR2 sequences are SNHLY and FYNNEI. The junction had 4 bases not matched to a gene; V was cut back by 5 bases and J by 7 bases. Full variable domain (remainder filled in from reference TRBV2 and TRBJ2-1): EPEVTQTPSHQVTQMGQEVILRCVPISNHLYFYWYRQILGQKVEFLVSFYNNEISEKSEIFDDQFSVERPDGSNFTLKIRSTKLEDSAMYFCASSWTSGGWNEQFFGPGTRLTVL.

This chain connects TRBV18 to TRBJ2-3, with a weak D call TRBD2 (5 bases). The CDR3 is 17 amino acids. V lost 6 bases to trimming and J lost 4 bases, with 23 bases between them. The V gene's germline CDR1 is KGHSH and CDR2 LQKENI. Written as DNA, the CDR3 is TGTGCCAGCTCCTCCGGAGCGTGGGGAGCGAGGGCAGATACGCAGTATTTT. Amino acids: CASSSGAWGARADTQYF.

The gene calls are TRBV27 and TRBJ1-4; D is possibly TRBD1 (6 bases). Germline V gene lookup returns CDR1 MNHEY and CDR2 SMNVEV (reference sequence). V was shortened by 0 bases and J by 7 bases, with 15 bases between the two germline ends. This CDR3 is 16 amino acids long. The CDR3, as DNA: TGTGCCAGCAGTTTATCAGCAGGGGATTGGGCTGAAAAACTGTTTTTT. It codes for CASSLSAGDWAEKLFF.

This sequence joins TRBV6-1 and TRBJ2-7; D is unclear. Germline-derived CDR1 and CDR2 are MNHNS and SASEGT. The CDR3 totals 14 residues. Trimming pared 1 base from V and 3 bases from J, leaving 10 bases between. CDR3 protein: CASSEGWLVYEQYF. The CDR3 nucleotides read TGTGCCAGCAGTGAAGGTTGGCTTGTCTACGAGCAGTACTTC.

The chain combines TRBV6-4 with TRBJ1-1, with D perhaps TRBD1 (6 bases). Germline V gene data show CDR1 as MRHNA and CDR2 as SNTAGT. V was pared by 3 bases and J by 0 bases, with 23 bases between. The CDR3 is made up of 19 amino acids. This CDR3 is CASSESSNLWGQLNTEAFF. In DNA, the CDR3 is TGTGCCAGCAGTGAAAGTTCGAATCTTTGGGGGCAACTGAACACTGAAGCTTTCTTT.

This chain joins TRBV19 and TRBJ2-5; D uncertain. V lost 3 bases and J lost 0, with 8 bases in between. This CDR3 has 14 residues. Germline-derived CDR1 and CDR2 are LNHDA and SQIVND (reference sequence). CDR3 sequence reads: CASSIGAYQETQYF. The CDR3 region has the DNA TGTGCCAGTAGTATCGGTGCATACCAAGAGACCCAGTACTTC. Based on the CDR3 plus reference TRBV19 and TRBJ2-5, the full variable domain is DGGITQSPKYLFRKEGQNVTLSCEQNLNHDAMYWYRQDPGQGLRLIYYSQIVNDFQKGDIAEGYSVSREKKESFPLTVTSAQKNPTAFYLCASSIGAYQETQYFGPGTRLLVL.

This CDR3 is CASSLEGTSGVNEQFF. Written as DNA, the CDR3 is TGTGCCAGCAGCTTAGAGGGAACTAGCGGGGTCAATGAGCAGTTCTTC. This rearrangement joins TRBV13 to TRBJ2-1; 10 positions match TRBD2. Germline V gene sequence: CDR1 PRHDT, CDR2 FYEKMQ (reference sequence). The CDR3 has 16 residues. V lost 1 base to trimming and J lost 6 bases; unmatched junction nucleotides: 6.

The chain is built from TRBV27 and TRBJ2-3; D call uncertain. The germline V gene has CDR1 MNHEY and CDR2 SMNVEV (reference sequence). The CDR3 runs to 15 residues. V was clipped by 0 bases and J by 0 bases, with 7 bases between them. The CDR3 region is CASSLSLESTDTQYF. In nucleotides, the CDR3 is TGTGCCAGCAGTTTATCGTTGGAGAGCACAGATACGCAGTATTTT.

The gene calls are TRBV5-4 and TRBJ2-3; TRBD1 agrees at 11 bases. J lost 0 bases, V lost 4 bases, and 7 bases had no gene match. The germline V gene has CDR1 SGHNT and CDR2 YYREEE (reference sequence). This CDR3 comprises 17 residues. The DNA for the CDR3 is TGTGCCAGCAGCCCGGGACAGGGGGTACCTAGCACAGATACGCAGTATTTT. This gives the protein CASSPGQGVPSTDTQYF.

The chain links TRBV30 to TRBJ2-5, with D maybe TRBD2 (7 bases). CDR3 length: 14 residues. Germline V gives CDR1 GTSNPN, CDR2 SVGIG (reference sequence). V lost 1 base and J 7 bases, leaving 16 bases between the germline ends. The DNA of the CDR3 is TGTGCCTGGAGTGCGGGGGGCACCCTAGGGACCCAGTACTTC. Its translation: CAWSAGGTLGTQYF.

This clone was observed once. J is TRBJ1-2 and V is TRBV3-1 (or the pseudogene TRBV3-2); 11 bases match TRBD1. The J segment lost 8 bases and the V segment lost 5 bases, leaving 10 bases of the junction unmatched. This CDR3 has 15 residues. Germline V gene data show CDR1 as LGHDT and CDR2 as YNNKEL (reference sequence). Here the CDR3 DNA reads TGTGCCAGCAGCGGGGACAGGGGGAAACAGGGCGGCTACACCTTC. Encoded protein: CASSGDRGKQGGYTF.

This chain connects TRBV29-1 to TRBJ2-1, with unresolved D. Deletions cut 4 bases from V and 7 bases from J, with 5 bases between. CDR3 length: 10 residues. CDR1 is SQVTM and CDR2 is ANQGSEA in the germline V gene. The DNA of the CDR3 is TGCAGCGTTGTTCGGAATGAGCAGTTCTTC. It translates to CSVVRNEQFF.